What follows are 10 T cell receptor beta chains derived from one specimen sequenced in a study of T cells after yellow fever vaccination. Each CDR3 protein is one row after TCRdb ran MiXCR on the 5' RACE reads. The table has about 250,000 distinct CDR3 sequences, 3.6% seen once. This specimen consisted of PBMCs, obtained 15 days after the yellow fever booster vaccination. These receptors came from a man in his late teens or twenties who received the YFV17D yellow fever vaccine.

This clonotype was found many times. This chain connects TRBV5-6 to TRBJ1-6; 9 bases agree with TRBD1. CDR1 is SGHDT and CDR2 is YYEEEE in the germline V gene. The junction had 5 bases not matched to a gene; V was cut back by 0 bases and J by 10 bases. This CDR3 is 15 amino acids long. CDR3 DNA sequence: TGTGCCAGCAGCTTGGACAGGGGGCAAGAGTCACCCCTCCACTTT. This gives the protein CASSLDRGQESPLHF.

This clonotype was detected ten times or more. The genes are TRBV4-3 and TRBJ1-1; possibly TRBD1 for D (5 bases). Between the trimmed V and J ends, which lost 4 bases and 0 bases, there was a span of 18 bases. This CDR3 has 17 amino acids. Germline lookup yields CDR1 LGHNA and CDR2 YSLEER. The CDR3, as DNA: TGCGCCAGCAGCCTTATTACAGGCGATCCGCTGAACACTGAAGCTTTCTTT. Translation gives CASSLITGDPLNTEAFF.

This clonotype was seen ten or more times. This chain joins TRBV12-3 or TRBV12-4 and TRBJ2-7; the D is unclear. V was pared by 5 bases and J by 0 bases, with 11 bases between. The CDR3 length is 14 residues. The CDR3 is CASSNTAHSYEQYF. Here the CDR3 DNA reads TGTGCCAGCAGTAATACCGCTCACTCCTACGAGCAGTACTTC.

The table lists this clonotype with many counts. The V and J genes are TRBV12-3 or TRBV12-4 and TRBJ1-6; 9 positions agree with TRBD1. The CDR3 runs to 14 residues. V lost 6 bases, J lost 7 bases, and 4 bases stayed unmatched. This CDR3 reads CASRTQGANSPLHF. In nucleotides, the CDR3 is TGTGCCAGCAGAACACAGGGGGCAAATTCACCCCTCCACTTT.

This clonotype was seen repeatedly, ten times or more. The V gene is TRBV18, the J gene TRBJ2-7; D is possibly TRBD1 (6 bases). Per germline, CDR1 KGHSH and CDR2 LQKENI. The CDR3 has 15 residues. The germline V and J ends were trimmed by 2 bases and 2 bases, with 13 bases remaining between them. CDR3 coding DNA: TGTGCCAGCTCACCAAGTACAGGGACCACCTACGAGCAGTACTTC. It codes for CASSPSTGTTYEQYF.

This clonotype was recorded many times. The gene calls are TRBV27 and TRBJ1-5, with D hard to call. CDR3 length: 12 amino acids. V was shortened by 3 bases and J by 4 bases, with 4 bases between the two germline ends. The germline CDR1 and CDR2 sequences are MNHEY and SMNVEV (reference sequence). CDR3 nucleotide sequence: TGTGCCAGCAGTTTCTGGAATCAGCCCCAGCATTTT. Translation gives CASSFWNQPQHF.

This clonotype showed up many times. The gene calls are TRBV7-6 and TRBJ1-2; D unclear. V dropped 5 bases and J dropped 6 bases, with 16 bases sitting between them. Per germline, CDR1 SGHVS and CDR2 FNYEAQ. This CDR3 is built from 14 residues. The CDR3 reads CASSPEAPSDGYTF. CDR3 DNA: TGTGCCAGCAGCCCAGAGGCTCCTTCAGATGGCTACACCTTC. The variable domain in full, with the rest retrieved from reference TRBV7-6 and TRBJ1-2, is GAGVSQSPRYKVTKRGQDVALRCDPISGHVSLYWYRQALGQGPEFLTYFNYEAQQDKSGLPNDRFSAERPEGSISTLTIQRTEQRDSAMYRCASSPEAPSDGYTFGSGTRLTVV.

There are many counts of this clonotype. V and J are TRBV2 and TRBJ2-1, with a tentative D call TRBD2 (6 bases). Germline-derived CDR1 and CDR2 are SNHLY and FYNNEI. The V gene lost 11 bases and the J gene lost 4 bases, with 12 bases spanning the gap. This CDR3 region has 12 residues. For the CDR3, the DNA is TGTGCCGGCGGGGCGGTTTACAATGAGCAGTTCTTC. This sequence encodes CAGGAVYNEQFF.

The CDR3 region has the DNA TGTGCCAGCAGGAAGACAGGAGGGCCAGCTTTCTTT. The encoded protein is CASRKTGGPAFF. The chain couples TRBV6-1 to TRBJ1-1; D may be TRBD1 (6 bases). The CDR3 is 12 amino acids. The ends were cut back, 6 bases at V and 10 bases at J, with 15 bases in the middle. Germline loops: CDR1 MNHNS, CDR2 SASEGT.

This clonotype appeared many times. The V and J genes are TRBV6-2 or TRBV6-3 and TRBJ2-7; no definite D call. V was trimmed by 4 bases and J by 3 bases, leaving 7 bases between them. The germline CDR1 and CDR2 sequences are MNHEY and SVGEGT. CDR3 length equals 12 residues. Here the CDR3 DNA reads TGTGCCAGCAGTTTGGACGGCTACGAGCAGTACGTC. This sequence encodes CASSLDGYEQYV.